The 28 T cell receptor beta chains presented below share a single source sample, sequenced in a study of spatial heterogeneity in lung cancer. From the 5' RACE reads, TCRdb called clonotypes with MiXCR, one entry per CDR3 protein. The table has 7,200 or so distinct CDR3 sequences, roughly 12% seen once; the top ten hold 22%. The time point here: sample taken at primary tumor resection. Study findings and constraints: Mutation counts in tumors were tracked by counts of expanded intratumoral alpha and beta TCRs.

Antigens for these TCRs are unknown. The specimen comprised lung tumor tissue, sampled at surgery. Receptors originate from a male donor with early-stage non-small cell lung cancer.

This clonotype was counted ten times or more. The junction differs from germline at one of its ends, possibly a read error. This beta chain is a stray read from a library made for alpha chains; its abundance is not meaningful. The gene calls are TRBV7-7 and TRBJ1-6; D unresolved. CDR3 length: 13 amino acids. Germline V gives CDR1 SSHAT, CDR2 FNYEAQ (reference sequence). The CDR3 is CASSLVQNSPLHF. In nucleotides, the CDR3 is TGTGCTAGCAGCTTAGTTCAGAATTCACCCCTCCACTTT.

Relative to its sample, this clonotype is medium-sized. This beta chain is an unintended read in a library built for alpha chains; its size means little. The genes are TRBV4-3 and TRBJ2-2; possible D gene TRBD1, 6 bases. Trimming stripped 0 bases from V and 7 bases from J, with 9 bases between. Germline V gene data show CDR1 as LGHNA and CDR2 as YSLEER. The CDR3 has 14 amino acids. CDR3 coding DNA: TGCGCCAGCAGCCAAGATCGACAGGACGGGGAGCTGTTTTTT. It translates to CASSQDRQDGELFF.

Sample share makes this clonotype medium-sized. Little can be read into the size of this beta chain, an off-target read in a library designed for alpha chains. The chain is built from TRBV23-1 and TRBJ2-2; D remains unclear. TRBV23-1 is annotated as an ORF whose role is uncertain. CDR3 size: 12 residues. The ends were cut back, 0 bases at V and 7 bases at J, with 3 bases in the middle. The CDR3 reads CASSQSGGELFF. CDR3 in DNA: TGCGCCAGCAGTCAATCTGGCGGGGAGCTGTTTTTT.

Many counts were recorded for this clonotype. Since it is a stray read in a library aimed at alpha chains, this beta chain has a size that is not meaningful. The chain couples TRBV20-1 to TRBJ2-2; a possible D gene is TRBD1 (5 bases). The V end lost 6 bases, the J end lost 3 bases, and 11 bases lay between the germline ends. The V gene's germline CDR1 is DFQATT and CDR2 SNEGSKA (reference sequence). The CDR3 sequence is 13 residues long. This chain's CDR3 is CSAKQAYTGELFF. CDR3 in DNA: TGCAGTGCCAAACAGGCATACACCGGGGAGCTGTTTTTT.

This clonotype was recorded at least ten times. In a library made to pick up alpha chains, this beta chain is a stray read with a size that means little. V is TRBV9 and J is TRBJ2-7, with 8 bases fitting TRBD2. V shed 4 bases, J shed 9 bases, and the junction held 15 bases outside the gene matches. The CDR3 runs to 15 residues. Germline V lookup: CDR1 SGDLS, CDR2 YYNGEE. CDR3 in DNA: TGTGCCAGCAGCCCGGGACTAGGCCTTTACGAGGGGCAGTACTTC. Translated, it gives CASSPGLGLYEGQYF.

Points on this clonotype: This beta chain represents an off-target read in a library built for alpha chains; its size is of limited meaning. The rearrangement uses TRBV5-1 and TRBJ2-5; D might be TRBD1 (5 bases). The CDR3 totals 13 residues. V shed 0 bases and J shed 5 bases, with 8 bases lying between them. Germline lookup yields CDR1 SGHRS and CDR2 YFSETQ. CDR3 in amino acids: CASSLVQDETQYF. In nucleotides, the CDR3 is TGCGCCAGCAGCTTGGTACAGGATGAGACCCAGTACTTC.

In this sample, this clonotype turned up many times. The library was built for alpha chains, so this beta chain is an off-target read and its size means little. V is TRBV7-2 and J is TRBJ1-1, with TRBD1 matching over 7 bases. Germline lookup yields CDR1 SGHTA and CDR2 FQGNSA. The CDR3 is made up of 13 amino acids. V lost 4 bases and J lost 2; bases outside the gene matches: 1. The CDR3 sequence is CASSWDRNTEAFF. The CDR3 bases are TGTGCCAGCAGCTGGGACAGAAACACTGAAGCTTTCTTT.

There are many counts of this clonotype. This beta chain turned up in a library designed for alpha chains; as an off-target read, its abundance says little. The chain employs TRBV20-1 and TRBJ1-1; D is unclear. V shed 5 bases and J shed 4 bases, with 17 bases lying between them. Germline V gene data show CDR1 as DFQATT and CDR2 as SNEGSKA (reference sequence). This CDR3 comprises 14 residues. This CDR3 is CSAGRSRGSTEAFF. The CDR3 DNA sequence: TGCAGTGCTGGAAGGTCCCGAGGCTCCACTGAAGCTTTCTTT.

Worth noting for this clonotype: This beta chain is an unintended read in a library built for alpha chains; its size means little. V and J are TRBV7-6 and TRBJ1-1, with 7 bases that match TRBD1. V was pared by 6 bases and J by 0 bases, with 13 bases of the junction left unmatched. The CDR3 runs 17 residues. The germline gives CDR1 SGHVS, CDR2 FNYEAQ. The CDR3 DNA sequence: TGTGCCAGCAGGACCATAGGGACAGAGGACCTGAACACTGAAGCTTTCTTT. Translation gives CASRTIGTEDLNTEAFF.

This clonotype has ten or more counts. This beta chain is off target for a library built for alpha chains, so its abundance means little. This rearrangement joins TRBV7-2 to TRBJ2-3; D is unresolved. Looked up from germline, CDR1 is SGHTA and CDR2 is FQGNSA. Deletions cut 2 bases from V and 3 bases from J, with 6 bases between. The CDR3 has 13 amino acids. The CDR3 nucleotides read TGTGCCAGCAGCTTAATGGTGACAGATACGCAGTATTTT. Its translation: CASSLMVTDTQYF.

Turning to this clonotype: Being off target in a library aimed at alpha chains, this beta chain has a size of little meaning. The rearrangement links TRBV29-1 to TRBJ2-7; 11 bases are shared with TRBD2. Germline values: CDR1 SQVTM, CDR2 ANQGSEA. This CDR3 contains 14 residues. V shed 1 base, J shed 4 bases, and the junction held 3 bases outside the gene matches. The CDR3 sequence is CSVEVAGGPYEQYF. CDR3 bases: TGCAGCGTTGAAGTAGCGGGAGGGCCATACGAGCAGTACTTC.

This clonotype was detected many times. This beta chain slipped into a library made for alpha chains as a stray read, so its size is not meaningful. The rearrangement joins TRBV20-1 to TRBJ2-1; perhaps TRBD2 as D (5 bases). Germline V CDR1 and CDR2: DFQATT, SNEGSKA (reference sequence). CDR3 length: 14 amino acids. Trimming took off 2 bases at V and 0 bases at J, with 8 bases between the two ends. The CDR3 loop reads CSARSGSSYNEQFF. CDR3 DNA sequence: TGCAGTGCTAGATCGGGGAGCTCCTACAATGAGCAGTTCTTC.

This clonotype was seen ten or more times. This beta chain is a stray read from a library made for alpha chains; its abundance is not meaningful. The chain recombines TRBV28 with TRBJ2-1; 7 bases align to TRBD2. The germline gives CDR1 MDHEN, CDR2 SYDVKM. V was clipped by 3 bases and J by 9 bases; unmatched bases: 11. CDR3 length: 15 amino acids. The CDR3 protein is CASSFGAGVRSEQFF. Here the CDR3 DNA reads TGTGCCAGCAGTTTCGGGGCGGGAGTGAGGTCTGAGCAGTTCTTC.

This clonotype is deemed medium-sized. This beta chain is a stray sequence in a library constructed for alpha chains; its clone size is not meaningful. This chain links TRBV12-3 or TRBV12-4 with TRBJ1-2; D not certain. The CDR3 is 14 residues long. Trimming took off 4 bases at V and 4 bases at J, with 13 bases between the two ends. The chain's CDR3 is CASSSSGSGYGYTF. The CDR3 DNA follows: TGTGCCAGCAGTTCTTCAGGTTCTGGCTATGGCTACACCTTC.

With regard to this clonotype: This beta chain is an off-target read within a library intended for alpha chains, so its frequency means little. The chain has TRBV30 and TRBJ1-1; D is undetermined. Germline V gene lookup returns CDR1 GTSNPN and CDR2 SVGIG (reference sequence). The germline V and J ends were trimmed by 0 bases and 6 bases, with 14 bases remaining between them. CDR3 length equals 14 residues. The CDR3: CAWSVKQFRAEAFF. The CDR3 DNA sequence: TGTGCCTGGAGTGTGAAACAATTTAGGGCTGAAGCTTTCTTT.

This clonotype was observed at least ten times. This beta chain appears as a stray read in a library generated for alpha chains; its size is not informative. The chain is built from TRBV7-9 and TRBJ1-2; perhaps TRBD1 as D (6 bases). The CDR3 runs to 16 residues. Germline CDR1 and CDR2: SEHNR and FQNEAQ (reference sequence). V was pared by 1 base and J by 4 bases, with 16 bases between. CDR3 bases: TGTGCCAGCAGCTTAGGATTCGGGGGCGGTCCCTATGGCTACACCTTC. This codes for CASSLGFGGGPYGYTF.

There are many counts of this clonotype. This may come from a read error, since a much larger clone is one base off. This beta chain is a stray sequence in a library constructed for alpha chains; its clone size is not meaningful. This rearrangement joins TRBV20-1 to TRBJ1-2; TRBD1 agrees at 7 bases. V shed 5 bases, J shed 4 bases, and the junction held 10 bases outside the gene matches. Germline values: CDR1 DFQATT, CDR2 SNEGSKA (reference sequence). This CDR3 is 14 amino acids long. CDR3 in amino acids: CSALRQGISYGYTF. CDR3 bases: TGCAGTGCTCTTCGACAGGGAATTAGCTATGGCTACACCTTC.

The sample holds many counts of this clonotype. This beta chain is off target for a library built for alpha chains, so its abundance means little. V gene TRBV12-3 or TRBV12-4 combines with J gene TRBJ2-6, with unresolved D. V lost 8 bases and J 0 bases, leaving 2 bases between the germline ends. This CDR3 region has 12 residues. CDR3 DNA: TGTGCCAGCCTCTCTGGGGCCAACGTCCTGACTTTC. As protein: CASLSGANVLTF.

This clonotype appeared many times. For a library built for alpha chains, this beta chain is a stray read; little rests on its size. The genes are TRBV14 and TRBJ2-2, with TRBD2 matching 8 bases. The V segment lost 0 bases and the J segment 4 bases; nucleotides outside the gene matches: 7. The CDR3 runs 17 residues. Per the germline V gene, CDR1 is SGHDN and CDR2 is FVKESK. CDR3 nucleotides: TGTGCCAGCAGCCAAGACCAGACTAGCGCCGGCACCGGGGAGCTGTTTTTT. Protein product: CASSQDQTSAGTGELFF.

Details on this clonotype: A junction end diverges from the germline sequence, so it may reflect a read error. This beta chain turned up in a library designed for alpha chains; as an off-target read, its abundance says little. V is TRBV29-1 and J is TRBJ2-7, with 9 bases fitting TRBD1. CDR1 is SQVTM, CDR2 ANQGSEA, per germline. CDR3 length equals 12 residues. CDR3 sequence: CSVEENRGRPHF. CDR3 coding DNA: TGCAGCGTTGAAGAAAACAGGGGGCGTCCCCATTTC.

This clonotype has a count of ten or more. Within a library made for alpha chains, this beta chain is off target, and its count is uninformative. This chain uses TRBV6-6 with TRBJ1-5; maybe TRBD1 (5 bases). Trimming left V 3 bases short and J 7 bases short, with 19 bases between. The CDR3 has 16 amino acids. The germline gives CDR1 MNHNY, CDR2 SVGAGI (reference sequence). CDR3 sequence reads: CASSYGIQGTGQPQHF. The CDR3 DNA follows: TGTGCCAGCAGTTATGGAATCCAGGGAACGGGCCAGCCCCAGCATTTT.

This clonotype has at least ten counts. Found in a library prepared for alpha chains, this beta chain is an off-target read, and its abundance has little meaning. V gene TRBV20-1 combines with J gene TRBJ2-5; D might be TRBD2 (6 bases). Per the germline V gene, CDR1 is DFQATT and CDR2 is SNEGSKA (reference sequence). V lost 1 base and J lost 3, with 15 bases in between. The CDR3 spans 15 residues. CDR3 sequence (DNA): TGCAGTGCTAGAGGTCTTTCGGGACTGGAAGAGACCCAGTACTTC. This gives the protein CSARGLSGLEETQYF.

Many counts were recorded for this clonotype. This beta chain slipped into a library made for alpha chains as a stray read, so its size is not meaningful. CDR3 sequence (DNA): TGTGCCAGCAGGTCGACAGCGGGAGGGCGCGGGACCCAGTACTTC. Its translation: CASRSTAGGRGTQYF. The rearrangement links TRBV6-5 to TRBJ2-5, with 10 bases that match TRBD2. With 6 bases clipped from V and 7 bases from J, the junction kept 11 bases outside the gene matches. The germline gives CDR1 MNHEY, CDR2 SVGAGI. This CDR3 has 15 amino acids.

This clonotype was recorded at least ten times. Because the library targeted alpha chains, this beta chain is an off-target read whose size means little. The V and J genes are TRBV18 and TRBJ2-2; D gene unclear. V shed 3 bases and J shed 3 bases, with 11 bases lying between them. Germline values: CDR1 KGHSH, CDR2 LQKENI. The CDR3 runs 15 residues. CDR3 sequence (DNA): TGTGCCAGCTCACCCCGAGTAAAGGACACCGGGGAGCTGTTTTTT. Translating it yields CASSPRVKDTGELFF.

Notes on this clonotype: This beta chain slipped into a library made for alpha chains as a stray read, so its size is not meaningful. The chain employs TRBV5-1 and TRBJ2-7, with 14 bases that match TRBD2. The CDR3 spans 16 residues. Trimming cost V 4 bases and J 0 bases; bases outside gene matches: 3. The germline V gene encodes CDR1 SGHRS and CDR2 YFSETQ. The CDR3 DNA follows: TGCGCCAGCAGCGGGGGACTAGCGGGAGTCTCCTACGAGCAGTACTTC. It yields the protein CASSGGLAGVSYEQYF.

This clonotype has ten or more counts. This beta chain came through as a stray read in a library set up for alpha chains, and its size says little. This chain uses TRBV7-2 with TRBJ2-3; the D gene is possibly TRBD2 (6 bases). Trimming took 2 bases from V and 0 from J, leaving 9 bases between them. This CDR3 contains 15 residues. The germline V gene encodes CDR1 SGHTA and CDR2 FQGNSA. Here the CDR3 reads CASSLYGTSTDTQYF. CDR3 DNA sequence: TGTGCCAGCAGCTTATACGGGACTAGCACAGATACGCAGTATTTT.

This clonotype was observed a few times. This beta chain lies outside the target of a library built for alpha chains; its clone size means little. V gene TRBV2 combines with J gene TRBJ2-3; D may match TRBD1 or TRBD2 (6 bases each). The CDR3 consists of 13 residues. V lost 7 bases and J lost 4, with 12 bases in between. Germline V gene lookup returns CDR1 SNHLY and CDR2 FYNNEI. This CDR3 is CASKGGGSDTQYF. The CDR3 nucleotides read TGTGCCAGCAAGGGGGGTGGGTCAGATACGCAGTATTTT.

This clonotype was counted at least ten times. This beta chain lies outside the target of a library built for alpha chains; its clone size means little. This rearrangement joins TRBV4-1 to TRBJ1-2; 12 bases agree with TRBD1. V trimming: 1 base; J trimming: 4 bases; junction bases outside the gene matches: 4. Germline CDR1 MGHRA, CDR2 YSYEKL. The CDR3 has 16 residues. In nucleotides, the CDR3 is TGCGCCAGCAGCCAAGTTGCGGGACAGGGGGCCTATGGCTACACCTTC. This gives the protein CASSQVAGQGAYGYTF.